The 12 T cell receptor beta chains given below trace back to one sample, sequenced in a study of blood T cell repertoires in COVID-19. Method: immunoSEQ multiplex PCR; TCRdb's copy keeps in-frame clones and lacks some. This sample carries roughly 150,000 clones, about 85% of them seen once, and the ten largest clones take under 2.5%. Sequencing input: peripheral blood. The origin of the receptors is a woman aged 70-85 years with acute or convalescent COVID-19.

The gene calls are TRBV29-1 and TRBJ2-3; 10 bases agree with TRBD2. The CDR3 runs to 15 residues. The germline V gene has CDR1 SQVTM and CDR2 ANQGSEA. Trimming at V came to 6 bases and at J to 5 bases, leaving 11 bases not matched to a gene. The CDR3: CSVSSGGARRDTQYF. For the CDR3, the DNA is TGCAGCGTGTCGAGCGGGGGGGCTCGGAGAGATACGCAGTATTTT.

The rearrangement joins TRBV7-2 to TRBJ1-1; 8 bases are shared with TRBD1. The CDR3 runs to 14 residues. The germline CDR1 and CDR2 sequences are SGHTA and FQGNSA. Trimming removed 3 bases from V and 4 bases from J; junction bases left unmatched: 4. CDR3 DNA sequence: TGTGCCAGCAGCTTTGACAGGGGTGCCACTGAAGCTTTCTTT. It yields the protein CASSFDRGATEAFF.

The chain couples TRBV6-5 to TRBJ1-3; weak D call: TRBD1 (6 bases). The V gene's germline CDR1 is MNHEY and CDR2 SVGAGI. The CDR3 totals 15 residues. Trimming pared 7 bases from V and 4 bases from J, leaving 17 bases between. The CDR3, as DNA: TGTGCCAGCACCGTGGGGGGGCTGGGGGGAAACACCATATATTTT. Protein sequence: CASTVGGLGGNTIYF.

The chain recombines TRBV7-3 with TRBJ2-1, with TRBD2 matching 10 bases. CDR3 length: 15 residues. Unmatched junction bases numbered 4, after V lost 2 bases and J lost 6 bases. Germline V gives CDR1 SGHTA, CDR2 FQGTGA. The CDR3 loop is CASSLALAGVNEQFF. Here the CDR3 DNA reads TGTGCCAGCAGCTTAGCGCTAGCGGGGGTCAATGAGCAGTTCTTC.

CDR3 in amino acids: CASSFAGTGAYTF. The CDR3 coding sequence is TGTGCCAGCAGCTTTGCCGGGACAGGGGCCTACACCTTC. The V gene is TRBV7-9, the J gene TRBJ1-2; 10 bases match TRBD1. J gave up 10 bases and V 3 bases, and 5 bases lay outside the gene matches. CDR1 and CDR2 from the germline V gene are SEHNR and FQNEAQ (reference sequence). CDR3 size: 13 residues.

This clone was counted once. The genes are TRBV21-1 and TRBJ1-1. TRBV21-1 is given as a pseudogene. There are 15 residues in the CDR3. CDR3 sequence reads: CASSKEGGANTEAFF. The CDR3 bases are TGTGCCAGCAGCAAAGAGGGGGGGGCGAACACTGAAGCTTTCTTT.

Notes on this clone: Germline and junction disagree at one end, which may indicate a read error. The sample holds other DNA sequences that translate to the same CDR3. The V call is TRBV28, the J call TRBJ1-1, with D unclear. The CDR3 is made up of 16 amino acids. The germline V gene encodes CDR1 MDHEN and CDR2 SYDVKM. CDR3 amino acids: CASRRSWGARNTEAFF. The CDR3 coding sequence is TGTGCCAGCAGGCGAAGTTGGGGAGCCCGGAACACTGAGGCTTTCTTT.

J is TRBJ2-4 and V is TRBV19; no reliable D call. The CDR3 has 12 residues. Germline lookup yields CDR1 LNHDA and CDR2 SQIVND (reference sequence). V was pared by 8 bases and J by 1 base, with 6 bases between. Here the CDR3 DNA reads TGTGCCAGTGGGCAGGCCAAAAACATTCAGTACTTC. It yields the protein CASGQAKNIQYF.

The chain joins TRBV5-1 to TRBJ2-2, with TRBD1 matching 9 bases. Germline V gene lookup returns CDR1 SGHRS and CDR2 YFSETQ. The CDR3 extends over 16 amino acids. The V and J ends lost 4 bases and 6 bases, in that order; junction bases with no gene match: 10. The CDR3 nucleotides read TGCGCCAGCAGCCCCGGGACAGGGAATGGGGCCGGGGAGCTGTTTTTT. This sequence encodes CASSPGTGNGAGELFF.

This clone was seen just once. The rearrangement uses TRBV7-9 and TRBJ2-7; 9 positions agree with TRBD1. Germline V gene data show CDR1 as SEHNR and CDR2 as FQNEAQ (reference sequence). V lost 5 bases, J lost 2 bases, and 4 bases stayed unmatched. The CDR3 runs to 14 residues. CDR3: CASSRGQGTYEQYF. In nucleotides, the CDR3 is TGTGCCAGCAGCCGCGGACAGGGGACCTACGAGCAGTACTTC.

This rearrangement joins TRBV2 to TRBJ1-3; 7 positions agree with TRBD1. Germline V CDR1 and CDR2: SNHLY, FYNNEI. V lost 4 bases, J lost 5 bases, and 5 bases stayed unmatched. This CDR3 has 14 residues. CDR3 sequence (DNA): TGTGCCAGCAGTGGGACAGGTTTTAGAAACACCATATATTTT. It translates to CASSGTGFRNTIYF. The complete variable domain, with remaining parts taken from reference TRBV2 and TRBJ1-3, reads EPEVTQTPSHQVTQMGQEVILRCVPISNHLYFYWYRQILGQKVEFLVSFYNNEISEKSEIFDDQFSVERPDGSNFTLKIRSTKLEDSAMYFCASSGTGFRNTIYFGEGSWLTVV.

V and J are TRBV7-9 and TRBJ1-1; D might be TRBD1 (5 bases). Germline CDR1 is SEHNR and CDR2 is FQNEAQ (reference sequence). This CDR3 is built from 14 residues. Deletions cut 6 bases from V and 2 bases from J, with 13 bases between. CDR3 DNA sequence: TGTGCCAGCAGATTTCCAGGGTCTAACACTGAAGCTTTCTTT. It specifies CASRFPGSNTEAFF.